This T cell receptor beta chain derives from a study of blood T cell repertoires in COVID-19. Study summary: Samples came from the United States, Italy and Spain, spanning acute and convalescent COVID-19. The analysed material was cDNA or gDNA that came from T cells, B-cell-depleted T cells, or PBMCs.

In the source study's methods: Reference gene primer amplification gave estimated nucleated cell counts. Produced via immunoSEQ multiplex PCR; TCRdb's table is partial and in-frame only. The V and J calls and clone size are taken from that table; D and trimming were inferred from the DNA. The table lists 40,000 to 50,000 clones, about 85% of them singletons. V lost 1 base to trimming and J lost 10 bases, with 17 bases between them. Germline CDR1 reads LGHDT; CDR2 reads YNNKEL (reference sequence). CDR3 size: 16 residues. The specimen was peripheral blood. The clonotype originates from a man aged 60 to 75 with acute or convalescent COVID-19. This chain connects TRBV3-1 (or the pseudogene TRBV3-2) to TRBJ1-6; tentatively, D is TRBD1 (5 bases). CDR3 nucleotide sequence: TGTGCCAGCAGCCAAGCATTCTCCAGGGTCCAATCACCCCTCCACTTT. It yields the protein CASSQAFSRVQSPLHF.